This TCR beta chain is drawn from a study of STAT5B mutations in CD4+ large granular lymphocyte leukemia (dated by TCRdb to the early 2020s). About the study as a whole: Among healthy controls, the CDR3 'QG' motif was associated with a particular HLA allele. The study compared the TCRbeta repertoires of patients with CD4+ T-cell large granular lymphocyte leukemia against the TCRbeta repertoires of healthy blood donors. Flow cytometry performed on FACSCanto II or FACSVerse showed that the purified fractions had more than 95% purity among lymphocytes.

Turning to this clone: This clone's antigen is unknown. The input lacks base qualities; no much larger clone sits a single base away.

The study at large found these results: TRBV06-family usage was enriched among the top patient clones (8/27) compared with healthy controls (2/35). Greater clonality appeared to be present in CD4-sorted patient repertoires than in healthy CD4+ repertoires, and the difference was retained after the putative leukemic clones were removed. Main leukemic clonotypes were private to each patient, although approximately 25% of the main leukemic clonotypes were found at low frequency in the non-leukemic repertoires of other patients. The data were not HLA-matched, and the relatively small sample size could explain the higher clonality seen in CD4+ compared with CD8+ T-LGLL.

TCRbeta rearrangements were sequenced from genomic DNA using the immunoSEQ assay at survey resolution. The study's processing was this. In the TCR sequencing data, the smallest productive clonotype frequency that could be detected was 2.59 x 10-5. Analyses included only productive TCRbeta rearrangements, meaning complete and in-frame sequences. Simpson clonality, calculated in the immunoSEQ Analyzer version 3.0, was used as the measure of sample clonality. Clones were binned by frequency as very rare, small, medium, large (1-20%) or hyperexpanded (>20%). OLGA 1.2.3 estimated generation probabilities, VDJtools produced V-gene circos plots, VDJdb was queried for specificities, and GLIPH identified CDR3 motifs. TCRdb limited this immuneACCESS table to in-frame rearrangements with V and J called. A share of clones is missing; checked studies link under half to unresolved V genes, and the rest is unexplained. The DNA was the basis for D and trimming; V, J and clone size are from that table. Across this sample there are 32,000 or so clones, with about 85% seen only once. The ten most abundant clones make up less than 3.5% of the sample.

The healthy controls were around 40 blood donors, and the buffy coats of these donors were supplied by the Finnish Red Cross blood service. All TCR-sequenced material derived from peripheral blood: patient blood samples and healthy donor buffy coats. Peripheral blood mononuclear cells were isolated by Ficoll-Hypaque gradient centrifugation. For the healthy controls, CD4+ cells were obtained from buffy coats by magnetic purification. The Gentra Puregene Cell and Tissue kit was used for genomic DNA extraction, and quantification was performed on a Qubit 2.0 fluorometer. V was cut back by 1 base and J by 2 bases, leaving a gap of 9 bases between them. Including the terminal cysteine and phenylalanine, the CDR3 comprises 14 residues. Only the CDR3 portion is preserved as DNA: 42 bases, with reading frame beginning at the first base. Looking up the germline V gene yields CDR1 SGHTS and CDR2 YDEGEE.

The chain links TRBV5-8 with TRBJ1-1; the D gene is not confidently resolved. Sequences were obtained from CD4+ T cells from blood buffy coats. The sequence was collected from a human donor in good health. The CDR3 region has the sequence CASSLMRANTEAFF. The DNA reads TGTGCCAGCAGCTTGATGAGGGCCAACACTGAAGCTTTCTTT.